This TCR beta chain derives from a study of T cell responses to AZD1222 COVID-19 vaccine. Profiled with immunoSEQ multiplex PCR; TCRdb holds only in-frame clones, not every one. This table holds around 100,000 clones, about nine tenths found once. V lost 10 bases and J lost 4; bases outside the gene matches: 24. CDR3 size: 18 residues. Germline V gene lookup returns CDR1 LNHDA and CDR2 SQIVND (reference sequence). Regarding the study as a whole: Spike-wide vaccine-associated CD4 TCRs dominated at 160-218 and 743-854.

About this clone: No antigen is known for it.

Here the sequenced sample was peripheral blood, taken on day 0 of AZD1222 vaccination. The chain is built from TRBV19 and TRBJ1-2; 7 bases fit TRBD1. This clonotype was obtained from an adult in good health. The CDR3 here is CATRGGAREYATTYGYTF. In DNA, the CDR3 is TGTGCCACCAGGGGGGGAGCCAGAGAATATGCAACTACCTATGGCTACACCTTC. The full variable domain, completed using reference TRBV19 and TRBJ1-2, is DGGITQSPKYLFRKEGQNVTLSCEQNLNHDAMYWYRQDPGQGLRLIYYSQIVNDFQKGDIAEGYSVSREKKESFPLTVTSAQKNPTAFYLCATRGGAREYATTYGYTFGSGTRLTVV.